The present T cell receptor beta chain was sequenced within a study of T cell responses to AZD1222 COVID-19 vaccine. As for the study in general: Second-dose groups at about 4 or about 12 weeks were pooled.

Trimming cost V 6 bases and J 9 bases, with 21 bases left between them. The CDR3 has 15 residues. CDR1 is MGHRA, CDR2 YSYEKL, per germline. A note on this clone: Antigen: not known.

Study-wide findings and caveats: After two AZD1222 doses, spike-specific TCR breadth and depth rose versus day 0.

Method: immunoSEQ multiplex PCR; TCRdb's copy keeps in-frame clones and lacks some. The sample includes some 190,000 clones, about 86% of them seen just once. The sequence was obtained from an adult in good health. The rearrangement uses TRBV4-1 and TRBJ2-1; perhaps TRBD2 as D (6 bases). This specimen was peripheral blood, taken on day 0 of AZD1222 vaccination. The CDR3 bases are TGCGCCAGCAGGATCGGGGGTTTTGGTGCGGGTGAGCAGTTCTTC. The encoded protein is CASRIGGFGAGEQFF.